Here is one T cell receptor (beta chain) with its context. V trimming: 7 bases; J trimming: 0 bases; junction bases outside the gene matches: 4. CDR3 length: 15 amino acids. Germline V gene data show CDR1 as SGHNT and CDR2 as YYREEE (reference sequence). The data were taken from a study of blood T cell repertoires in COVID-19. Study details: Specimens from acute and convalescent COVID-19 originated in the United States, Italy and Spain. From T cells, B-cell-depleted T cells, or PBMCs came the material, which was cDNA or gDNA.

Authors' data handling: Amplification from reference gene primers served as the basis for estimated nucleated cell counts. Repertoires were generated with immunoSEQ multiplex PCR, while TCRdb's copy carries only in-frame clones and drops some. V and J calls and clone size come straight from that table; D and trimming were deduced from the DNA. Of approximately 150,000 clones detected, 85% appear once; the ten largest clones hold approximately 7.6%. Recruited during active infection, patients (from Seattle) were subsequently followed longitudinally. The chain joins TRBV5-4 to TRBJ1-3; TRBD1 aligns across 10 bases. Sequences were obtained from peripheral blood. The clonotype comes from a woman older than 75 with COVID-19, enrolled during active disease. CDR3 DNA sequence: TGTGCCAGCCGCCGGGACAGGGGCTCTGGAAACACCATATATTTT. It encodes CASRRDRGSGNTIYF.